The following is a T cell receptor (beta chain) sequence with its context. Its cognate antigen is unknown. J gave up 14 bases and V 1 base, and 5 bases lay outside the gene matches. Germline V CDR1 and CDR2: LGHNT, FRNRAP. The CDR3 length is 13 residues. The PCR employed 60 Vbeta primers together with 13 Jbeta primers. Libraries were prepared by immunoSEQ multiplex PCR; TCRdb keeps only in-frame clonotypes and omits some of them. Of 120,000 to 150,000 clones detected, 79% appear once; the ten largest clones hold 6.5% to 7%. The record originates from a study of cytomegalovirus exposure and HLA in healthy donors. Study results and limitations: Per a later analysis, 15,000 to 20,000 TCR beta sequences showed association with HLA alleles at 0.05 false discovery rate. According to the study, 160 or so TCR beta chains were cytomegalovirus-associated. Through in vitro validation, a few CMV-associated chains were shown to be specific for CMV antigens. TRBV6-2, TRBV6-3 and other indistinguishable V segments were excluded.

Sequencing was performed on PBMCs. The chain combines TRBV12-5 with TRBJ2-3, with 11 bases aligning to TRBD2. This receptor was identified in a woman in her thirties or forties in good health and CMV-seropositive. CDR3 loop: CASGLATSGDLYF. The CDR3 DNA is TGTGCTAGTGGTTTGGCGACTAGCGGGGATTTGTATTTT.